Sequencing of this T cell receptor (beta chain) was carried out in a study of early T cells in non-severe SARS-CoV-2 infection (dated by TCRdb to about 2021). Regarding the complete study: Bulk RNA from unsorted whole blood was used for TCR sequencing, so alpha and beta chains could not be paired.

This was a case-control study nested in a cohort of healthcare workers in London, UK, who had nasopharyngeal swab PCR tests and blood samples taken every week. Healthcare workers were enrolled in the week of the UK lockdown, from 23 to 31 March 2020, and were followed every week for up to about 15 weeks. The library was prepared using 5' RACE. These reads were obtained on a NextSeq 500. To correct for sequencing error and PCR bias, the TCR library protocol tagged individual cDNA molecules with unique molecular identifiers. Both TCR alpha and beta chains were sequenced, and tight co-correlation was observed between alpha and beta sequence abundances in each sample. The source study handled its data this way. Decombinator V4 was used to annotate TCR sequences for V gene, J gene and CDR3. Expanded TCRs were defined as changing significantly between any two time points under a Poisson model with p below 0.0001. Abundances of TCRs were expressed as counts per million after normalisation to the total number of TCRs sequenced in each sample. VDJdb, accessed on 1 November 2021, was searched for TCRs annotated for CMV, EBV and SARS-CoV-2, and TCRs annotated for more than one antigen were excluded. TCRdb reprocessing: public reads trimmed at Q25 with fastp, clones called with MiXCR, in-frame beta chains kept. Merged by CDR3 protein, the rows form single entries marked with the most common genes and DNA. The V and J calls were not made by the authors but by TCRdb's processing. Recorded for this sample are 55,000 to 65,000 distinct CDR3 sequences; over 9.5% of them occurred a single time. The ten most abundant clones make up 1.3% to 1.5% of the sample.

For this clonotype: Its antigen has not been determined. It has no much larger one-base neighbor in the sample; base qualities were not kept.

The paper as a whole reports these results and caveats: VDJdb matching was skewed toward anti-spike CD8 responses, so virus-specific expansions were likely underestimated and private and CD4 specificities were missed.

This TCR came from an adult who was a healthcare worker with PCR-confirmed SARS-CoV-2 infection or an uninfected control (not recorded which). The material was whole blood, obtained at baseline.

The CDR3 loop reads CASSSQTSGEQFF. The DNA is as follows: TGTGCCAGCAGCTCCCAGACTAGCGGTGAGCAGTTCTTC. The sequence links TRBV9 to TRBJ2-1, and 9 junctional nucleotides match TRBD2. V trim: 4 bases; J trim: 9 bases; unmatched bases: 5. The CDR3 covers 13 residues, taking in both the cysteine and the phenylalanine. The sequence is cut down to CDR3 DNA, 39 bases in frame from base 1. The germline V gene provides CDR1 SGDLS and CDR2 YYNGEE.